Reported below is one T cell receptor beta chain. The antigen is not known. The PCR contained 60 Vbeta and 13 Jbeta primers. Clones were sequenced by immunoSEQ multiplex PCR, and TCRdb holds only the in-frame ones, with some missing. The sample has 35,000 to 50,000 clones, around 53% seen once. The entry originates in a study of cytomegalovirus exposure and HLA in healthy donors. Study-wide results and caveats: In a later analysis, most CMV-associated TCR beta chains appeared HLA-restricted.

Trimming cost V 7 bases and J 7 bases, with 14 bases left between them. Germline CDR1 and CDR2: MNHNS and SASEGT. CDR3 length: 13 residues. The chain employs TRBV6-1 and TRBJ1-5, with D possibly being TRBD1 (6 bases). Specimen: PBMCs. This TCR was sampled from a man aged 60-69 years in good health and CMV-seronegative. The CDR3 loop reads CASTSGDTQPQHF. The CDR3 coding sequence is TGTGCCAGCACCTCAGGGGACACCCAGCCCCAGCATTTT.